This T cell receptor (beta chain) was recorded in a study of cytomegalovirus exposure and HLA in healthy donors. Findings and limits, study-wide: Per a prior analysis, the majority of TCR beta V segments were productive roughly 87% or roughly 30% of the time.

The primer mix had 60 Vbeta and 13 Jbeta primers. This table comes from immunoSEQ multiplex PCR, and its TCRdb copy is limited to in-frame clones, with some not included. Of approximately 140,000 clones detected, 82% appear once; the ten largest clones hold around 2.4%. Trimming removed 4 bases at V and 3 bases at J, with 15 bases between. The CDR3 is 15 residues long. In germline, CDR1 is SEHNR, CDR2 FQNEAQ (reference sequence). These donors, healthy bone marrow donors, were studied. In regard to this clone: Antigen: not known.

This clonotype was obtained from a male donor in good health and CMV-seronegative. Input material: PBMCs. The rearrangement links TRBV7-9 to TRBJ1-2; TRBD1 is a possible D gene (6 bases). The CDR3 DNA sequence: TGTGCCAGCAGCTACCCGGGACATCTATACTATGGCTACACCTTC. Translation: CASSYPGHLYYGYTF.